This record concerns one T cell receptor beta chain sequence. Antigen: not known. TCRdb re-analysed the 5' RACE reads in MiXCR, keeping a single row per CDR3 protein. The data show about 430,000 distinct CDR3 sequences, about a fifth seen once. The data originate from a study of identical twins. The study, taken as a whole, reports: The study found excess low generation probability among twin-shared out-of-frame alpha sequences. Models, which agreed with sharing between unrelated individuals, nonetheless underestimated the out-of-frame TCR alpha sharing seen in monozygotic twins.

Germline CDR1 is SGHTA and CDR2 is FQGNSA. Germline trimming cut 3 bases from V and 5 bases from J; bases unmatched to any gene: 6. The CDR3 runs to 14 residues. Sequenced material: naive T cells sorted from blood. V usage is TRBV7-2 and J usage is TRBJ2-5; 7 bases are shared with TRBD2. The receptor was isolated from a man in his forties or fifties in good health. The chain's CDR3 is CASSFGGSWETQYF. The CDR3 coding sequence is TGTGCCAGCAGCTTCGGCGGGAGTTGGGAGACCCAGTACTTC.